A selection of T cell receptor beta chains follows, all from one sample in a study of blood T cell repertoires in COVID-19. The table came from immunoSEQ multiplex PCR; TCRdb's copy has only in-frame clones and leaves some out. Altogether roughly 150,000 clones are present, 75% to 90% being singletons, with the ten largest covering under 0.75%. The material sequenced was peripheral blood. These receptor sequences come from a man in his fifties or sixties with acute or convalescent COVID-19. Both conserved end residues are part of each CDR3. Each record gives: V gene, clone size, J gene, D gene, CDR3 protein, CDR3 DNA. A D gene is named only where the DNA matches it firmly. Only some rows state a clone size, as once, few, many or a class for expanded clones.

V: TRBV14
size: NA
J: TRBJ2-3
D: NA
CDR3: CASSQGDTVTDTQYF
DNA: TGTGCCAGCAGCCAAGGGGACACTGTCACAGATACGCAGTATTTT

V: TRBV14
size: few
J: TRBJ2-3
D: TRBD2
CDR3: CASSLIAGARTDTQYF
DNA: TGTGCCAGCAGCCTTATAGCGGGAGCGCGCACAGATACGCAGTATTTT

V: TRBV18
size: NA
J: TRBJ1-2
D: TRBD1
CDR3: CASSPTGDYGYTF
DNA: TGTGCCAGCTCACCAACAGGGGACTATGGCTACACCTTC

V: TRBV19
size: NA
J: TRBJ1-4
D: TRBD1
CDR3: CAVGTGRTEKLFF
DNA: TGTGCCGTCGGGACAGGAAGGACTGAAAAACTGTTTTTT

V: TRBV5-1
size: NA
J: TRBJ2-3
D: NA
CDR3: CASSEYAQKQYF
DNA: TGCGCCAGCAGTGAGTACGCACAGAAGCAGTATTTT

V: TRBV7-6
size: once
J: TRBJ2-3
D: TRBD2
CDR3: CASSPTSGSPDTQYF
DNA: TGTGCCAGCAGCCCTACTAGCGGGAGCCCCGATACGCAGTATTTT

V: TRBV4-3
size: NA
J: TRBJ2-7
D: TRBD1
CDR3: CASSKEPGTGGYEQYF
DNA: TGCGCCAGCAGCAAGGAACCCGGGACAGGGGGCTACGAGCAGTACTTC

V: TRBV7-2
size: NA
J: TRBJ2-2
D: NA
CDR3: CASSSFQGTGELFF
DNA: TGTGCCAGCAGCTCCTTTCAGGGTACCGGGGAGCTGTTTTTT

V: TRBV7-2
size: NA
J: TRBJ1-5
D: NA
CDR3: CASSPGGVRDQPQHF
DNA: TGTGCCAGCAGCCCAGGAGGGGTCCGAGATCAGCCCCAGCATTTT

V: TRBV7-9
size: NA
J: TRBJ1-2
D: TRBD1
CDR3: CASSLDQGGYGYTF
DNA: TGTGCCAGCAGCTTAGACCAGGGGGGCTATGGCTACACCTTC

V: TRBV5-4
size: once
J: TRBJ2-2
D: TRBD2
CDR3: CASSPTSGGANTGELFF
DNA: TGTGCCAGCAGCCCGACTAGCGGGGGGGCGAACACCGGGGAGCTGTTTTTT

V: TRBV10-3
size: NA
J: TRBJ2-7
D: NA
CDR3: CAISKQGFYEQYF
DNA: TGTGCCATCAGTAAGCAGGGCTTCTACGAGCAGTACTTC

V: TRBV4-3
size: NA
J: TRBJ1-3
D: TRBD1
CDR3: CASSQGDSSGNTIYF
DNA: TGCGCCAGCAGCCAAGGGGACAGCTCTGGAAACACCATATATTTT

V: TRBV7-6
size: NA
J: TRBJ1-1
D: TRBD1
CDR3: CASSRGQGTEAFF
DNA: TGTGCCAGCAGCCGAGGACAGGGCACTGAAGCTTTCTTT

V: TRBV27
size: NA
J: TRBJ2-1
D: NA
CDR3: CASSFEGAGEQFF
DNA: TGTGCCAGCAGTTTTGAAGGGGCCGGTGAGCAGTTCTTC

V: TRBV2
size: NA
J: TRBJ1-1
D: NA
CDR3: CASSEEAGVLNTEAFF
DNA: TGTGCCAGCAGTGAAGAGGCGGGGGTTCTGAACACTGAAGCTTTCTTT

V: TRBV7-3
size: once
J: TRBJ1-1
D: TRBD1
CDR3: CASSLSPGQGKGRAFF
DNA: TGTGCCAGCAGCTTAAGCCCCGGACAGGGGAAGGGTCGGGCTTTCTTT

V: TRBV29-1
size: few
J: TRBJ2-7
D: NA
CDR3: CSVEKAGNTYEQYF
DNA: TGCAGCGTTGAAAAGGCAGGCAACACCTACGAGCAGTACTTC

V: TRBV4-3
size: NA
J: TRBJ1-6
D: NA
CDR3: CASKGLGSSPLHF
DNA: TGCGCCAGCAAGGGACTCGGAAGTTCACCCCTCCACTTT

V: TRBV29-1
size: NA
J: TRBJ2-2
D: TRBD2
CDR3: CSVLPKGGLAGAGELFF
DNA: TGCAGCGTCCTCCCAAAGGGGGGGCTAGCGGGAGCCGGGGAGCTGTTTTTT